The table lists the clone carrying this T cell receptor (beta chain) with many counts. No antigen is known for it. This entry comes from a study of T cells in Graves' hyperthyroidism and ophthalmopathy. V lost 4 bases and J lost 0; bases outside the gene matches: 6. Germline loops: CDR1 LNHDA, CDR2 SQIVND (reference sequence). CDR3 length: 16 amino acids. Regions amplified from RNA transcripts were the TCR beta CDR3 regions. The HTBI set primed first-round TCR CDR3 RT-PCR. TCRdb recomputed calls from the multiplex PCR reads with MiXCR, one row per CDR3 protein. Of around 340,000 distinct CDR3 sequences listed, 16% are singletons. General observations from the study: With a median lead of approximately 6 months before onset, the model predicted ophthalmopathy.

The chain recombines TRBV19 with TRBJ2-5; the match to TRBD2 covers 9 bases. This TCR was sampled from a man between 25 and 39 years old with Graves' hyperthyroidism. Source material: blood. The CDR3 bases are TGTGCCAGTAGTAGACGACTAGCGGCGTACCAAGAGACCCAGTACTTC. Protein: CASSRRLAAYQETQYF.